This TCR beta chain comes out of a study of neurological immune-mediated disorders. This clonotype was seen ten or more times. The cDNA was synthesized by means of template-switch 5'RACE, which was carried out with 10-nucleotide random UMIs. TCRdb passed the 5' RACE reads through MiXCR, listing each CDR3 protein once. The sample records tens of thousands of distinct CDR3 sequences, 4.5% being singletons. Germline V gene data show CDR1 as SGHRS and CDR2 as YFSETQ. The CDR3 consists of 14 residues. V shed 4 bases and J 7 bases; nucleotides not matched to a gene: 5. This sequence joins TRBV5-1 and TRBJ2-1, with TRBD1 identical over 10 bases. The sequence derives from a man aged 25 to 40 with multiple sclerosis. The material sequenced was PBMCs. The CDR3, as DNA: TGCGCCAGCAGCAGGGACAGGGGAAGAAATGAGCAGTTCTTC. Protein product: CASSRDRGRNEQFF.